The next 17 T cell receptor beta chains were all read from a single sample in a study of T cell repertoires in cytomegalovirus infection. TCRdb used MiXCR to reprocess the reads, holding one entry per CDR3 protein. This sample has just under 300,000 distinct CDR3 sequences, with about 8.8% found just once. Material: PBMCs. The receptors were gathered from a human donor in good health (CMV status not recorded). Some clones in this sample may be carry-over from other donors' samples.

This clonotype was counted at least ten times. The chain employs TRBV28 and TRBJ1-3, with D possibly being TRBD1 (6 bases). Germline-derived CDR1 and CDR2 are MDHEN and SYDVKM. Between the trimmed V and J ends, which lost 4 bases and 0 bases, there was a span of 10 bases. This CDR3 is 15 amino acids long. Here the CDR3 DNA reads TGTGCCAGCAGTTCAGGGGCGAGCTCTGGAAACACCATATATTTT. It yields the protein CASSSGASSGNTIYF.

This clonotype was seen only a few times. The CDR3 sequence: CASSQAPTKQFF. The CDR3 nucleotides are TGTGCCAGCAGCCAAGCCCCGACCAAGCAGTTCTTC. The chain couples TRBV14 to TRBJ2-1; D remains ambiguous. Trimming took 1 base from V and 11 from J, leaving 9 bases between them. The CDR3 spans 12 residues. Germline lookup yields CDR1 SGHDN and CDR2 FVKESK.

This clonotype appeared many times. The chain employs TRBV29-1 and TRBJ1-4, with D maybe TRBD1 (5 bases). The CDR3 spans 13 residues. V lost 3 bases to trimming and J lost 8 bases, with 13 bases between them. The V gene's germline CDR1 is SQVTM and CDR2 ANQGSEA. CDR3 residues: CSVDSGDAEKLFF. The DNA for the CDR3 is TGCAGCGTTGACAGTGGGGACGCCGAAAAACTGTTTTTT.

This clonotype came up many times. The rearrangement links TRBV11-1 to TRBJ2-2, with TRBD1 identical over 8 bases. The V segment lost 4 bases and the J segment 6 bases; nucleotides outside the gene matches: 7. The CDR3 loop spans 15 amino acids. Germline V gives CDR1 SGHAT, CDR2 FQDESV (reference sequence). CDR3 bases: TGTGCCAGCAGCTCCAGACAGGGGTCCTCCGGGGAGCTGTTTTTT. Residues: CASSSRQGSSGELFF. Looking up the rest from reference TRBV11-1 and TRBJ2-2 gives the full variable domain: EAEVAQSPRYKITEKSQAVAFWCDPISGHATLYWYRQILGQGPELLVQFQDESVVDDSQLPKDRFSAERLKGVDSTLKIQPAELGDSAMYLCASSSRQGSSGELFFGEGSRLTVL.

This clonotype was recorded many times. The V call is TRBV5-4, the J call TRBJ2-1; a possible D gene is TRBD1 (5 bases). CDR3 length: 16 amino acids. Germline V gives CDR1 SGHNT, CDR2 YYREEE (reference sequence). V lost 0 bases and J lost 7, with 17 bases in between. CDR3 sequence: CASSLAIGQGVNEQFF. The CDR3 DNA sequence: TGTGCCAGCAGCTTGGCAATCGGGCAGGGTGTAAATGAGCAGTTCTTC.

This clonotype was counted many times. V and J are TRBV14 and TRBJ1-3; D not resolved. The CDR3 is made up of 16 amino acids. Germline V lookup: CDR1 SGHDN, CDR2 FVKESK. V lost 4 bases and J lost 0, with 13 bases in between. The CDR3 sequence: CASSRIQPTSGNTIYF. CDR3 DNA: TGTGCCAGCAGCCGAATACAGCCTACCTCTGGAAACACCATATATTTT.

This clonotype was seen ten or more times. The genes are TRBV6-1 and TRBJ1-6, with a weak D call TRBD1 (5 bases). With 8 bases removed from V and 12 bases from J, the gap between germline ends came to 8 bases. The CDR3 has 10 residues. The V gene's germline CDR1 is MNHNS and CDR2 SASEGT. This chain's CDR3 is CASGGIPLHF. CDR3 bases: TGTGCCAGCGGGGGTATACCCCTCCACTTT.

This clonotype has a count of ten or more. The chain combines TRBV28 with TRBJ2-7; D is unclear. V was cut by 4 bases and J by 2 bases, with 12 bases left in between. This CDR3 has 14 residues. The germline V gene encodes CDR1 MDHEN and CDR2 SYDVKM. CDR3 nucleotide sequence: TGTGCCAGCAGTTACGAGTTTGGGGCCTACGAGCAGTACGTC. This translates into CASSYEFGAYEQYV.

Note on this clonotype: One end of the junction does not line up with germline, which may come from a read error. V gene TRBV4-1 combines with J gene TRBJ2-6; possibly TRBD1 for D (6 bases). CDR3 length: 17 amino acids. Germline-derived CDR1 and CDR2 are MGHRA and YSYEKL. CDR3 residues: CASSPFLGGSGANVLTF. CDR3 coding DNA: TGTGCCAGCAGCCCTTTCCTAGGGGGCTCTGGGGCCAACGTCCTGACTTTC.

Many counts were recorded for this clonotype. The rearrangement uses TRBV7-8 and TRBJ1-1; unclear D gene. Per the germline V gene, CDR1 is SGHVS and CDR2 is FQNEAQ. The CDR3 is 13 residues long. Trimming left V 3 bases short and J 1 base short, with 6 bases between. This CDR3 reads CASSFVENTEAFF. The CDR3 DNA follows: TGTGCCAGCAGCTTTGTGGAGAACACTGAAGCTTTCTTT.

This clonotype was picked up many times. The J gene is TRBJ1-1, the V gene TRBV28; D may be TRBD1 (5 bases). Per germline, CDR1 MDHEN and CDR2 SYDVKM. The CDR3 extends over 14 amino acids. V shed 0 bases and J shed 8 bases, with 13 bases lying between them. DNA of the CDR3: TGTGCCAGCAGTTTATGGGGGGGAAAGGGCGAAGCTTTCTTT. Amino acid sequence: CASSLWGGKGEAFF.

This clonotype came up many times. The genes are TRBV7-8 and TRBJ2-2; D is unclear. Trimming took 0 bases from V and 7 from J, leaving 15 bases between them. This CDR3 is 16 amino acids long. Looked up from germline, CDR1 is SGHVS and CDR2 is FQNEAQ. The CDR3 loop is CASSLASEGPIGELFF. The CDR3 DNA is TGTGCCAGCAGCTTAGCATCAGAAGGTCCAATCGGGGAGCTGTTTTTT.

To note about this clonotype: A read error is possible here, since a much larger clone lies one base away. The rearrangement joins TRBV19 to TRBJ2-7; D gene unclear. Germline-derived CDR1 and CDR2 are LNHDA and SQIVND (reference sequence). This CDR3 is 13 amino acids long. CDR3 in DNA: TGTGCCAGTGGTATTCCAGGTAGATACGAGCAGTACTTC. Protein: CASGIPGRYEQYF.

Many counts were recorded for this clonotype. The chain joins TRBV29-1 to TRBJ1-1, with D unresolved. Trimming left V 0 bases short and J 1 base short, with 3 bases between. Germline lookup yields CDR1 SQVTM and CDR2 ANQGSEA. The CDR3 contains 12 residues. The CDR3 nucleotides are TGCAGCGTTGAAGATAAGAACACTGAAGCTTTCTTT. This translates into CSVEDKNTEAFF.

This clonotype was seen ten or more times. V and J are TRBV5-5 and TRBJ1-1; no firm D call. V was trimmed by 4 bases and J by 11 bases, leaving 12 bases between them. The CDR3 sequence is 11 residues long. Germline-derived CDR1 and CDR2 are SGHKS and YYEKEE (reference sequence). CDR3 sequence reads: CASSLQSGAFF. CDR3 DNA sequence: TGTGCCAGCAGCCTTCAGTCCGGGGCTTTCTTT.

The genes are TRBV4-1 and TRBJ2-1; 8 bases align to TRBD2. Germline CDR1 reads MGHRA; CDR2 reads YSYEKL. Trimming removed 4 bases from V and 9 bases from J; junction bases left unmatched: 11. The CDR3 has 15 amino acids. CDR3: CASSRPTGGAVEQFF. In DNA, the CDR3 is TGCGCCAGCAGCCGCCCTACGGGGGGGGCAGTTGAGCAGTTCTTC.

In this sample, this clonotype turned up a few times. The rearrangement joins TRBV10-3 to TRBJ2-3; either TRBD1 or TRBD2 may fit D (5 bases each). The CDR3 is 13 residues long. The germline gives CDR1 ENHRY, CDR2 SYGVKD. The V end lost 9 bases, the J end lost 2 bases, and 12 bases lay between the germline ends. The CDR3 protein is CAISGTNTDTQYF. The CDR3 nucleotides are TGTGCCATTTCCGGGACCAACACAGATACGCAGTATTTT.